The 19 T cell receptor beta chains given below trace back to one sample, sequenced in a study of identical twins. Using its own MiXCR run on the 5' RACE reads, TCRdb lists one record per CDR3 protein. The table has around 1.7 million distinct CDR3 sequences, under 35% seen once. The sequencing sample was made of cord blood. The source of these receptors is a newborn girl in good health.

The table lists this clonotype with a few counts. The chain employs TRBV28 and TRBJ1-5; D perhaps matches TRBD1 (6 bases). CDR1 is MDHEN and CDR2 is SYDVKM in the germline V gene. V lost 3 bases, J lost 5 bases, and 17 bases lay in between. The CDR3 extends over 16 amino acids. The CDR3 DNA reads TGTGCCAGCAGTTTCTCTGTCGGTAGGGGGGATCAGCCCCAGCATTTT. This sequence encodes CASSFSVGRGDQPQHF.

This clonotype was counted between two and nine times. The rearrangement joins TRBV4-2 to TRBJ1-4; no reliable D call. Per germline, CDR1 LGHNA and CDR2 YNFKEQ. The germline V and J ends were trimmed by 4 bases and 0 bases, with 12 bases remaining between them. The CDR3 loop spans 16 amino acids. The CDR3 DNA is TGTGCCAGCAGCCGGTCTCGGGCAGCAACTAATGAAAAACTGTTTTTT. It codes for CASSRSRAATNEKLFF.

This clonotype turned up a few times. DNA for the CDR3: TGTGCCACCAGTGATCCCGGACAGGAGCAGTTCTTC. It codes for CATSDPGQEQFF. This chain uses TRBV24-1 with TRBJ2-1; tentatively, D is TRBD1 (6 bases). The CDR3 is 12 amino acids. Germline V gives CDR1 KGHDR, CDR2 SFDVKD. With 3 bases removed from V and 10 bases from J, the gap between germline ends came to 9 bases.

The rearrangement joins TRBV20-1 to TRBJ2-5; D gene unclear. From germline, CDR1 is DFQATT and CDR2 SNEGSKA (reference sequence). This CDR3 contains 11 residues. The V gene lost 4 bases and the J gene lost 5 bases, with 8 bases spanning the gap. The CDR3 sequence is CSATHRETQYF. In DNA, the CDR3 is TGCAGTGCTACCCATCGGGAGACCCAGTACTTC.

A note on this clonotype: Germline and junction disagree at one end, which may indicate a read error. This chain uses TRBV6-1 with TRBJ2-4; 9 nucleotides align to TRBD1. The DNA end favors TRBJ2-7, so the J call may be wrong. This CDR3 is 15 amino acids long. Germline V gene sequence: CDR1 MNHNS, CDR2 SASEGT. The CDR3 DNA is TGTGCCAGCAGCCCCCCCGGGACAGGGTCCTGCGAGCAGTACTTC. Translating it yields CASSPPGTGSCEQYF.

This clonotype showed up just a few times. CDR3 sequence: CAIRPTGIGTEAFF. CDR3 in DNA: TGTGCCATCAGGCCGACAGGGATAGGCACTGAAGCTTTCTTT. J is TRBJ1-1 and V is TRBV10-3; 7 bases agree with TRBD1. The germline gives CDR1 ENHRY, CDR2 SYGVKD. The CDR3 is made up of 14 amino acids. The ends lost 6 bases at V and 4 bases at J; junction bases unmatched: 8.

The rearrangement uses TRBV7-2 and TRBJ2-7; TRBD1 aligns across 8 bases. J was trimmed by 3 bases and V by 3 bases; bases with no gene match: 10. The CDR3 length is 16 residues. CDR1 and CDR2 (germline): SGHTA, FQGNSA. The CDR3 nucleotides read TGTGCCAGCAGCTTCCCCCCGGGACAGGTAGACTACGAGCAGTACTTC. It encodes CASSFPPGQVDYEQYF.

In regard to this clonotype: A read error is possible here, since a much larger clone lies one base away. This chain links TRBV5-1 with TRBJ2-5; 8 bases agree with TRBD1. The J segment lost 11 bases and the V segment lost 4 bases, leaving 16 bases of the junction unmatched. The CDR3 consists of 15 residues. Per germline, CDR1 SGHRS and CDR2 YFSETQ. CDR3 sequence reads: CASSRGTGSYNEQYF. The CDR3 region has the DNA TGCGCCAGCAGCCGTGGGACAGGTTCCTACAATGAGCAGTACTTC.

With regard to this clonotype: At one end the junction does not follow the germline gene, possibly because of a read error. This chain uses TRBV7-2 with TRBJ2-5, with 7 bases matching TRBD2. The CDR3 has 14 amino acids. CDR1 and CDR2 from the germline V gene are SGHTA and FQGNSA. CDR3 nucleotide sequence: TGTGCCAGCAGCTTAGCGACTAGCATGGAGACCCGGTACTTC. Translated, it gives CASSLATSMETRYF.

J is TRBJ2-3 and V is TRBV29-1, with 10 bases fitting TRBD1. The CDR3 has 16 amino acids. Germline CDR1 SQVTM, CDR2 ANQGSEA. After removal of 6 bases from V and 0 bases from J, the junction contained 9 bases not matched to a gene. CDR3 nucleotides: TGCAGCGTACCACTGGGACAGGGGATTAGCACAGATACGCAGTATTTT. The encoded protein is CSVPLGQGISTDTQYF.

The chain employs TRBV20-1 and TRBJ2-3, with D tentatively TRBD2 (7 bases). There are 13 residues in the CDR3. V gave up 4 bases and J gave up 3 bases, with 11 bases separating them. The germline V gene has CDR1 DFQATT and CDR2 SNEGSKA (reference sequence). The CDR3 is CSATRGATDTQYF. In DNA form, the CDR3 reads TGCAGTGCTACCCGGGGGGCTACAGATACGCAGTATTTT.

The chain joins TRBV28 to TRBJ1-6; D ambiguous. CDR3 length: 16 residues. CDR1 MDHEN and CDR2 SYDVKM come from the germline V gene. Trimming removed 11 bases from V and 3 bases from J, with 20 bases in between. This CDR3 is CAVLTIGRIYNSPLHF. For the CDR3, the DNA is TGTGCCGTACTCACAATAGGCCGGATCTATAATTCACCCCTCCACTTT.

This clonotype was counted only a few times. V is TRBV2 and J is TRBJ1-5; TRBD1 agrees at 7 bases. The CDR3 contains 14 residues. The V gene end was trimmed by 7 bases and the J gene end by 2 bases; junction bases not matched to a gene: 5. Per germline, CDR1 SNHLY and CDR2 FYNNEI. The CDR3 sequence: CASNTGTGNQPQHF. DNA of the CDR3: TGTGCCAGCAACACAGGGACAGGCAATCAGCCCCAGCATTTT.

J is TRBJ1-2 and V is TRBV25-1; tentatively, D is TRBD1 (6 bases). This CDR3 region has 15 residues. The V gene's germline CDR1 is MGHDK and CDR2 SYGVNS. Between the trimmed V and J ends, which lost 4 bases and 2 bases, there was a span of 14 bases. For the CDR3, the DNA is TGTGCCAGCAGTGTGGGCGGGGGCCCAAACTATGGCTACACCTTC. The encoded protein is CASSVGGGPNYGYTF.

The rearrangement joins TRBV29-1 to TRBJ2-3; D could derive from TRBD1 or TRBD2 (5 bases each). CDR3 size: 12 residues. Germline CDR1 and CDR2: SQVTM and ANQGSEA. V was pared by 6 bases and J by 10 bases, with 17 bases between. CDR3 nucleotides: TGCAGCGTCCAAGGGGACGTAGAGCCGCAGTATTTT. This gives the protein CSVQGDVEPQYF.

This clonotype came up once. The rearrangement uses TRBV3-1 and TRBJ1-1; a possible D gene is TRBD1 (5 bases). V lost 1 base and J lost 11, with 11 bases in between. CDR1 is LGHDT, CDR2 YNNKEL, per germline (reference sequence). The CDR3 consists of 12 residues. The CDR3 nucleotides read TGTGCCAGCAGCCAAGCCGGGACTGGGGCTTTCTTT. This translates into CASSQAGTGAFF.

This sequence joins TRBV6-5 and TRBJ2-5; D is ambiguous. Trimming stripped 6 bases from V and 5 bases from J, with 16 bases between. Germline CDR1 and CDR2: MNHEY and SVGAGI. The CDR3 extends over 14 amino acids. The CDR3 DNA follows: TGTGCCAGCAGCCGCCGGCCACAGAGGGAGACCCAGTACTTC. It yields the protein CASSRRPQRETQYF.

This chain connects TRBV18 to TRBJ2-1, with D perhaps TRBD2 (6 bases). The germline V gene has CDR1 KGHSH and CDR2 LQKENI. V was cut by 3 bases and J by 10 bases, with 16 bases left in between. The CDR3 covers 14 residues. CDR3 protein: CASSPAGLDYEQFF. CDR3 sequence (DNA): TGTGCCAGCTCACCGGCAGGCCTGGACTACGAGCAGTTCTTC.

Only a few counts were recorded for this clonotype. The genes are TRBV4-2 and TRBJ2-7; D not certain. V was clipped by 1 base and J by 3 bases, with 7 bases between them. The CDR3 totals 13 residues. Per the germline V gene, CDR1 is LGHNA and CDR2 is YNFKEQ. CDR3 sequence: CASSQVPNYEQYF. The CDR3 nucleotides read TGTGCCAGCAGCCAAGTTCCCAACTACGAGCAGTACTTC.